This T cell receptor (beta chain) stems from a study of blood T cells in healthy people across ages. Trimming cost V 2 bases and J 11 bases, with 18 bases left between them. CDR3 size: 15 residues. Germline CDR1 reads MNHEY; CDR2 reads SMNVEV (reference sequence). Broader study findings: The authors considered diversity estimates from one million T cells to be underestimates.

About this clonotype itself: Its antigen is not known.

Sample-barcoded 5' priming and a J-beta primer mix drove a second PCR of 7 to 11 cycles. TCRdb called the 5' RACE reads again in MiXCR, with one record for every CDR3 protein. The table records hundreds of thousands of distinct CDR3 sequences, about half of them present only once. This clonotype was obtained from a woman aged 55-70 years in good health. The specimen was blood. The chain uses TRBV27 and TRBJ1-4, with D unclear. The CDR3: CASSLGRALPAKLFF. Written as DNA, the CDR3 is TGTGCCAGCAGTTTAGGGAGGGCGCTTCCTGCGAAACTGTTTTTT.